The 14 T cell receptor beta chains below come from one sample, sequenced in a study of regulatory T cells in long-lasting Graves disease. Time point meaning: newly diagnosed GD, antithyroid drugs for less than 3 months. The TCR library was made from RNA that had been extracted from PBMCs in TRIzol. Arm-PCR of CDR3 regions and iRepertoire HTBI primers were the basis on which TCR beta libraries were built. A single record per CDR3 protein comes from TCRdb applying MiXCR to the multiplex PCR reads. Of 600,000 to 650,000 distinct CDR3 sequences listed, 15% to 20% are singletons. This sample also belongs to another study, concerning T cells in Graves' hyperthyroidism and ophthalmopathy.

The input for sequencing was peripheral blood mononuclear cells (PBMCs), taken at new diagnosis, from a patient treated with antithyroid drugs. The source of these receptors is a woman in her twenties or thirties with Graves disease.

The J gene is TRBJ2-7, the V gene TRBV12-3 or TRBV12-4; weak D call: TRBD1 (6 bases). This CDR3 is 16 amino acids long. V was trimmed by 8 bases and J by 3 bases, leaving 23 bases between them. The CDR3 DNA sequence: TGTGCCAGCGGAGTTAGATTAGGGGGATCTTACTACGAGCAGTACTTC. Protein product: CASGVRLGGSYYEQYF.

This clonotype was seen repeatedly, ten times or more. The chain recombines TRBV30 with TRBJ1-4; D gene ambiguous. Trimming cost V 2 bases and J 5 bases, with 9 bases left between them. The V gene's germline CDR1 is GTSNPN and CDR2 SVGIG (reference sequence). This CDR3 is built from 13 residues. The CDR3 reads CAWSLGLNEKLFF. The CDR3 DNA is TGTGCCTGGAGTCTAGGCTTGAATGAAAAACTGTTTTTT.

A few counts support this clonotype. The chain uses TRBV20-1 and TRBJ2-2; 7 bases map to TRBD1. With 1 base clipped from V and 2 bases from J, the junction kept 13 bases outside the gene matches. The CDR3 runs 18 residues. CDR1 and CDR2 from the germline V gene are DFQATT and SNEGSKA (reference sequence). The CDR3 loop reads CSARALGQAPLNTGELFF. CDR3 DNA: TGCAGTGCTAGAGCCCTAGGACAGGCCCCCCTCAACACCGGGGAGCTGTTTTTT.

This clonotype was observed a few times. The gene calls are TRBV5-1 and TRBJ2-1; weak D call: TRBD2 (5 bases). Trimming cost V 4 bases and J 16 bases, with 18 bases left between them. Per germline, CDR1 SGHRS and CDR2 YFSETQ. This CDR3 spans 12 amino acids. The DNA for the CDR3 is TGCGCCAGCAGCACCGATTTCATACTAGTTTTCTTC. Translated, it gives CASSTDFILVFF.

CDR3 sequence reads: CASSVGGNIDTQYF. In DNA, the CDR3 is TGTGCCAGCAGCGTAGGAGGTAACATTGATACGCAGTATTTT. The gene calls are TRBV9 and TRBJ2-3; D gene unclear. The V end lost 0 bases, the J end lost 6 bases, and 11 bases lay between the germline ends. CDR1 is SGDLS, CDR2 YYNGEE, per germline. This CDR3 comprises 14 residues.

This clonotype was counted between two and nine times. The chain uses TRBV18 and TRBJ2-7; 9 bases line up with TRBD1. The J segment lost 6 bases and the V segment lost 2 bases, leaving 17 bases of the junction unmatched. Per the germline V gene, CDR1 is KGHSH and CDR2 is LQKENI. The CDR3 has 18 amino acids. CDR3 in DNA: TGTGCCAGCTCACCATACAGGGGGCGAACTGGTGCCCTTTCCGAGCAGTACTTC. This encodes CASSPYRGRTGALSEQYF. The full variable domain, its missing parts supplied by reference TRBV18 and TRBJ2-7, is NAGVMQNPRHLVRRRGQEARLRCSPMKGHSHVYWYRQLPEEGLKFMVYLQKENIIDESGMPKERFSAEFPKEGPSILRIQQVVRGDSAAYFCASSPYRGRTGALSEQYFGPGTRLTVT.

This clonotype was found a few times. This chain links TRBV19 with TRBJ1-5; D gene unclear. Trimming cost V 5 bases and J 0 bases, with 11 bases left between them. Germline loops: CDR1 LNHDA, CDR2 SQIVND (reference sequence). The CDR3 consists of 15 residues. For the CDR3, the DNA is TGTGCCAGTAGTCCCCGGCCCAATAGCAATCAGCCCCAGCATTTT. Its protein is CASSPRPNSNQPQHF.

A word on this clonotype: An end of the junction differs from the germline gene, which may be a read error. J is TRBJ1-4 and V is TRBV18, with TRBD1 matching over 9 bases. The CDR3 length is 15 residues. CDR1 and CDR2 (germline): KGHSH, LQKENI. This chain's CDR3 is CASPPPGQGNEKLFF. The CDR3 bases are TGTGCCAGCCCACCTCCGGGACAGGGAAATGAAAAACTGTTTTTT. Supplemented by reference TRBV18 and TRBJ1-4, the full variable domain reads NAGVMQNPRHLVRRRGQEARLRCSPMKGHSHVYWYRQLPEEGLKFMVYLQKENIIDESGMPKERFSAEFPKEGPSILRIQQVVRGDSAAYFCASPPPGQGNEKLFFGSGTQLSVL.

This clonotype was seen a handful of times. The chain links TRBV6-1 to TRBJ2-4, with D possibly called TRBD1 or TRBD2 (5 bases each). V lost 0 bases, J lost 1 base, and 10 bases lay in between. The CDR3 is made up of 16 amino acids. Per the germline V gene, CDR1 is MNHNS and CDR2 is SASEGT. CDR3 in amino acids: CASSEAVWGAKNIQYF. The DNA for the CDR3 is TGTGCCAGCAGTGAAGCGGTATGGGGGGCCAAAAACATTCAGTACTTC.

This clonotype was seen ten or more times. The rearrangement joins TRBV2 to TRBJ2-5; D not resolved. The CDR3 has 10 residues. The V gene's germline CDR1 is SNHLY and CDR2 FYNNEI. Trimming cost V 9 bases and J 4 bases, with 6 bases left between them. CDR3 residues: CARGSETQYF. The DNA for the CDR3 is TGTGCCAGGGGGTCAGAGACCCAGTACTTC.

This clonotype has ten or more counts. V gene TRBV7-2 combines with J gene TRBJ1-2; tentatively, D is TRBD1 (5 bases). V gave up 5 bases and J gave up 5 bases, with 18 bases separating them. The germline CDR1 and CDR2 sequences are SGHTA and FQGNSA. The CDR3 has 15 residues. The DNA for the CDR3 is TGTGCCAGCAGCATTCGGACCGGGGCCGAGTATGGCTACACCTTC. Its translation: CASSIRTGAEYGYTF.

At least ten counts were recorded for this clonotype. The chain recombines TRBV28 with TRBJ2-6, with 8 positions matching TRBD1. The CDR3 is made up of 17 amino acids. Trimming cost V 6 bases and J 0 bases; bases outside gene matches: 7. The V gene's germline CDR1 is MDHEN and CDR2 SYDVKM. The CDR3 coding sequence is TGTGCCAGCAGCCCAACCGGGACAGGCTCTGGGGCCAACGTCCTGACTTTC. Its protein product is CASSPTGTGSGANVLTF.

At least ten counts were recorded for this clonotype. The rearrangement joins TRBV29-1 to TRBJ2-1, with TRBD2 matching 12 bases. The CDR3 has 16 residues. V was pared by 3 bases and J by 0 bases, with 3 bases of the junction left unmatched. Germline V gives CDR1 SQVTM, CDR2 ANQGSEA. CDR3 sequence: CSVDGLAGYSYNEQFF. The CDR3 region has the DNA TGCAGCGTTGATGGACTAGCGGGGTACTCCTACAATGAGCAGTTCTTC.

CDR3: CASSAGRDRGYTF. In DNA, the CDR3 is TGTGCCAGCAGTGCGGGGAGAGACAGGGGCTACACCTTC. This chain uses TRBV28 with TRBJ1-2; possible D gene TRBD1, 6 bases. Trimming cost V 5 bases and J 8 bases, with 15 bases left between them. The CDR3 extends over 13 amino acids. The germline V gene encodes CDR1 MDHEN and CDR2 SYDVKM.